These 32 T cell receptor beta chains came from one sample sequenced in a study of CD8+CD57+ T cells in acquired aplastic anemia. For CDR3 and TCR beta VDJ profiling, genomic DNA was the template used. TCRdb re-analysed the reads in MiXCR, keeping a single row per CDR3 protein. Of more than 150,000 distinct CDR3 sequences listed, 64% were seen once; the top ten hold 46%. Specimen: sorted CD4+, CD8+, or CD8+CD57+ T cells (not recorded which) from PBMCs. These receptors all come from a human donor with severe aplastic anemia or a healthy control (not recorded which).

This rearrangement joins TRBV7-9 to TRBJ2-7, with 8 bases that match TRBD1. Looked up from germline, CDR1 is SEHNR and CDR2 is FQNEAQ (reference sequence). This CDR3 contains 15 residues. J lost 2 bases, V lost 7 bases, and 10 bases had no gene match. The DNA of the CDR3 is TGTGCCAGCACCACCGCGGGACAGGCTACCTACGAGCAGTACTTC. Translated: CASTTAGQATYEQYF.

The chain joins TRBV20-1 to TRBJ1-6; 7 bases fit TRBD1. The CDR3 spans 16 residues. CDR1 is DFQATT and CDR2 is SNEGSKA in the germline V gene (reference sequence). V lost 1 base to trimming and J lost 13 bases; unmatched junction nucleotides: 16. In DNA form, the CDR3 reads TGCAGTGCTAGAGGCGACAGGGAGAACGTGAATCAGCCCCTCCACTTT. This translates into CSARGDRENVNQPLHF.

CDR3 in DNA: TGTGCCAGCAGCCAAACGTACAGGGTAGGAGAGACCCAGTACTTC. This encodes CASSQTYRVGETQYF. The chain links TRBV7-6 to TRBJ2-5, with D maybe TRBD1 (6 bases). The CDR3 length is 15 residues. V lost 5 bases, J lost 4 bases, and 17 bases lay in between. The germline gives CDR1 SGHVS, CDR2 FNYEAQ.

This clonotype was counted between two and nine times. The chain has TRBV25-1 and TRBJ1-2; D might be TRBD1 (5 bases). The CDR3 runs to 15 residues. V gave up 6 bases and J gave up 8 bases, with 22 bases separating them. CDR1 and CDR2 from the germline V gene are MGHDK and SYGVNS. This chain's CDR3 is CASSPAPQAREGYTF. The CDR3 nucleotides read TGTGCCAGCAGCCCCGCCCCACAGGCCAGAGAGGGCTACACCTTC.

The chain couples TRBV20-1 to TRBJ1-1, with D possibly TRBD1 on 5 matching bases. The CDR3 sequence is 11 residues long. Germline lookup yields CDR1 DFQATT and CDR2 SNEGSKA (reference sequence). The CDR3 loop reads CRDGGGTEAFF. CDR3 nucleotides: TGCAGAGATGGGGGGGGTACTGAAGCTTTCTTT.

This clonotype has a handful of counts. The gene calls are TRBV6-4 and TRBJ2-3, with TRBD2 identical over 7 bases. Germline V gene lookup returns CDR1 MRHNA and CDR2 SNTAGT. V lost 1 base to trimming and J lost 0 bases; unmatched junction nucleotides: 1. CDR3 size: 15 residues. The CDR3 loop reads CASSDLAGSTDTQYF. The DNA of the CDR3 is TGTGCCAGCAGTGACTTAGCGGGTAGCACAGATACGCAGTATTTT.

The table lists this clonotype with many counts. The chain combines TRBV19 with TRBJ1-2; D not resolved. There are 12 residues in the CDR3. The ends were cut back, 4 bases at V and 8 bases at J, with 11 bases in the middle. From germline, CDR1 is LNHDA and CDR2 SQIVND (reference sequence). CDR3 DNA: TGTGCCAGTAGTACAGGCCGCATCGGCTACACCTTC. It encodes CASSTGRIGYTF.

V and J are TRBV9 and TRBJ2-2; 8 bases are a match to TRBD1. The germline V gene encodes CDR1 SGDLS and CDR2 YYNGEE. The ends lost 3 bases at V and 4 bases at J; junction bases unmatched: 2. This CDR3 comprises 14 residues. The CDR3 loop reads CASSAGQATGELFF. The DNA of the CDR3 is TGTGCCAGCAGCGCGGGACAGGCCACCGGGGAGCTGTTTTTT.

This chain links TRBV27 with TRBJ2-3; D remains ambiguous. The germline V gene encodes CDR1 MNHEY and CDR2 SMNVEV (reference sequence). V shed 4 bases and J shed 0 bases, with 8 bases lying between them. This CDR3 contains 14 residues. The CDR3 protein is CASSSGPSTDTQYF. CDR3 sequence (DNA): TGTGCCAGCAGTTCGGGCCCTAGCACAGATACGCAGTATTTT.

This clonotype was counted ten times or more. This chain links TRBV6-5 with TRBJ1-2; maybe TRBD1 (5 bases). The CDR3 has 17 residues. CDR1 and CDR2 (germline): MNHEY, SVGAGI. V was clipped by 8 bases and J by 2 bases, with 24 bases between them. This chain's CDR3 is CASAYNLAAGSNYGYTF. In DNA form, the CDR3 reads TGTGCCAGCGCCTACAACCTCGCCGCAGGGAGCAACTATGGCTACACCTTC.

This chain joins TRBV24-1 and TRBJ2-3; D may match TRBD1 or TRBD2 (5 bases each). The ends were cut back, 1 base at V and 0 bases at J, with 7 bases in the middle. Per germline, CDR1 KGHDR and CDR2 SFDVKD. The CDR3 totals 15 residues. CDR3 amino acids: CATSDFWDSTDTQYF. DNA of the CDR3: TGTGCCACCAGTGATTTCTGGGACAGCACAGATACGCAGTATTTT.

V is TRBV10-3 and J is TRBJ2-2, with TRBD2 matching 8 bases. The ends lost 11 bases at V and 4 bases at J; junction bases unmatched: 9. The CDR3 runs 14 residues. Per the germline V gene, CDR1 is ENHRY and CDR2 is SYGVKD. The CDR3, as DNA: TGTGCCGCCCTTCGGCTAGCGGGCACCGGGGAGCTGTTTTTT. The encoded protein is CAALRLAGTGELFF.

This rearrangement joins TRBV27 to TRBJ1-3; D unclear. The CDR3 sequence is 15 residues long. Trimming removed 6 bases from V and 0 bases from J, with 12 bases in between. CDR1 is MNHEY and CDR2 is SMNVEV in the germline V gene (reference sequence). This CDR3 reads CASRPDPTSGNTIYF. The CDR3 DNA is TGTGCCAGCAGACCAGACCCCACCTCTGGAAACACCATATATTTT.

CDR3 in amino acids: CASSRTGSRTDTQYF. For the CDR3, the DNA is TGCGCCAGCAGCCGGACGGGGTCGAGGACAGATACGCAGTATTTT. The genes are TRBV5-1 and TRBJ2-3; perhaps TRBD2 as D (5 bases). Germline loops: CDR1 SGHRS, CDR2 YFSETQ. Deletions cut 4 bases from V and 3 bases from J, with 15 bases between. This CDR3 is built from 15 residues.

Comments on this clonotype: One end of the junction does not line up with germline, which may come from a read error. The chain couples TRBV5-5 to TRBJ2-7; possibly TRBD1 for D (6 bases). CDR1 is SGHKS, CDR2 YYEKEE, per germline (reference sequence). The CDR3 is 12 residues long. The CDR3 region has the DNA TGCGCCAGCAGGGGAATGGGTTACGAGCAGTACTTC. Its translation: CASRGMGYEQYF.

The J gene is TRBJ1-1, the V gene TRBV7-8, with no clear D. The CDR3 consists of 14 residues. The germline gives CDR1 SGHVS, CDR2 FQNEAQ. V lost 5 bases and J lost 8, with 18 bases in between. The CDR3 bases are TGTGCCAGCAGCGTCGAGGGCACTCGAGACGAAGCTTTCTTT. It specifies CASSVEGTRDEAFF.

This clonotype was counted between two and nine times. This CDR3 reads CSSRQGGAYEQYF. CDR3 DNA: TGCAGCTCCCGACAGGGGGGAGCCTACGAGCAGTACTTC. The rearrangement joins TRBV29-1 to TRBJ2-7; TRBD1 aligns across 9 bases. The junction had 7 bases not matched to a gene; V was cut back by 8 bases and J by 2 bases. This CDR3 contains 13 residues. Looked up from germline, CDR1 is SQVTM and CDR2 is ANQGSEA.

The chain employs TRBV5-5 and TRBJ2-2; D ambiguous. The CDR3 sequence is 11 residues long. CDR1 is SGHKS, CDR2 YYEKEE, per germline (reference sequence). V lost 7 bases to trimming and J lost 3 bases, with 4 bases between them. CDR3 in amino acids: CASQDTGELFF. As DNA, the CDR3 is TGTGCCAGCCAGGACACCGGGGAGCTGTTTTTT.

The sample holds a few counts of this clonotype. The rearrangement joins TRBV29-1 to TRBJ2-7; 7 bases agree with TRBD1. The CDR3 has 12 residues. The V gene end was trimmed by 3 bases and the J gene end by 3 bases; junction bases not matched to a gene: 2. CDR1 is SQVTM, CDR2 ANQGSEA, per germline. CDR3 DNA: TGCAGCGTTGAGGGGGACAGCTACGAGCAGTACTTC. Its translation is CSVEGDSYEQYF.

This clonotype was counted ten times or more. The CDR3 sequence: CASSLAGHQNYGYTF. CDR3 DNA sequence: TGTGCCAGCAGCCTAGCGGGGCACCAGAACTATGGCTACACCTTC. The chain carries TRBV5-4 and TRBJ1-2; perhaps TRBD1 as D (5 bases). Trimming removed 4 bases at V and 2 bases at J, with 15 bases between. The germline CDR1 and CDR2 sequences are SGHNT and YYREEE (reference sequence). The CDR3 has 15 residues.

J is TRBJ2-5 and V is TRBV24-1; TRBD1 might be the D (6 bases). Germline lookup yields CDR1 KGHDR and CDR2 SFDVKD. Trimming removed 5 bases at V and 5 bases at J, with 14 bases between. The CDR3 sequence is 14 residues long. This CDR3 reads CATSVRGPAETQYF. The CDR3 DNA reads as TGTGCCACCAGTGTCAGGGGTCCAGCCGAGACCCAGTACTTC.

This clonotype was seen ten or more times. This chain links TRBV6-5 with TRBJ2-3, with TRBD2 matching 9 bases. The length of the CDR3 is 16 residues. Germline CDR1 and CDR2: MNHEY and SVGAGI. The J segment lost 4 bases and the V segment lost 0 bases, leaving 5 bases of the junction unmatched. CDR3 region: CASSYSAGGGADTQYF. The CDR3 DNA reads TGTGCCAGCAGTTACTCGGCGGGGGGGGGGGCAGATACGCAGTATTTT.

The chain employs TRBV7-3 and TRBJ1-1; 9 bases align to TRBD1. V shed 5 bases and J 1 base; nucleotides not matched to a gene: 2. The CDR3 contains 14 residues. Germline-derived CDR1 and CDR2 are SGHTA and FQGTGA. The CDR3 loop reads CASSRTGENTEAFF. CDR3 DNA sequence: TGTGCCAGCAGCCGGACAGGGGAGAACACTGAAGCTTTCTTT.

This chain connects TRBV6-1 to TRBJ2-1, with 9 nucleotides matching TRBD1. The CDR3 consists of 16 residues. Germline CDR1 is MNHNS and CDR2 is SASEGT. V trimming: 6 bases; J trimming: 5 bases; junction bases outside the gene matches: 11. CDR3 sequence (DNA): TGTGCCAGCAGCGTAAAGCGGGACAGGGCGAACAATGAGCAGTTCTTC. It translates to CASSVKRDRANNEQFF.

The chain is built from TRBV2 and TRBJ1-5; no clear D. V lost 1 base and J 0 bases, leaving 7 bases between the germline ends. CDR1 is SNHLY, CDR2 FYNNEI, per germline. This CDR3 has 15 amino acids. For the CDR3, the DNA is TGTGCCAGCAGTGAAGAGGGAGGTAGCAATCAGCCCCAGCATTTT. This codes for CASSEEGGSNQPQHF.

To note about this clonotype: This may come from a read error, since a much larger clone is one base off. The chain combines TRBV7-4 with TRBJ1-2, with 7 positions matching TRBD1. The ends lost 6 bases at V and 4 bases at J; junction bases unmatched: 11. Germline V lookup: CDR1 SGHVT, CDR2 SQSDAQ. There are 15 residues in the CDR3. CDR3 sequence (DNA): TGTGCCAGCAGTGGATATAGGGACAGCGCCTATGGCTACACCTTC. Its protein is CASSGYRDSAYGYTF.

Concerning this clonotype itself: A read error may account for a junction end that differs from germline. The chain combines TRBV5-1 with TRBJ2-7, with a weak D call TRBD1 (5 bases). Germline V gene data show CDR1 as SGHRS and CDR2 as YFSETQ. The CDR3 is 14 residues long. As DNA, the CDR3 is TGCGCCAGCGGCTTGCCAGGGTATAACTACGAGCAGTACTTC. This sequence encodes CASGLPGYNYEQYF.

This clonotype has only one observation. This chain connects TRBV7-9 to TRBJ1-2; D remains unclear. CDR1 and CDR2 from the germline V gene are SEHNR and FQNEAQ (reference sequence). V lost 1 base to trimming and J lost 4 bases, with 16 bases between them. This CDR3 region has 16 residues. Here the CDR3 reads CASSLEGSSTLYGYTF. Here the CDR3 DNA reads TGTGCCAGCAGCTTAGAGGGCAGCTCGACACTCTATGGCTACACCTTC.

This clonotype was detected only a few times. The gene calls are TRBV7-3 and TRBJ1-6; the D is unclear. Trimming shortened V by 5 bases and J by 10 bases, and 15 bases separated the two germline ends. Germline lookup yields CDR1 SGHTA and CDR2 FQGTGA. The CDR3 is 14 amino acids. CDR3 in amino acids: CASSPRTRGSPLHF. CDR3 DNA sequence: TGTGCCAGCAGCCCCCGGACCCGAGGATCACCCCTCCACTTT.

The V gene is TRBV7-2, the J gene TRBJ1-1; 12 nucleotides line up with TRBD1. The CDR3 consists of 15 residues. Germline V gives CDR1 SGHTA, CDR2 FQGNSA. Losses at the gene ends were 0 bases for V and 9 bases for J; bases not matched to a gene: 5. CDR3 region: CASSLAKGQGAQAFF. The CDR3, as DNA: TGTGCCAGCAGCTTAGCGAAGGGACAGGGGGCGCAAGCTTTCTTT.

As concerns this clonotype: An end of the junction does not agree with germline; a read error may underlie this. The genes are TRBV11-3 and TRBJ2-7, with D possibly being TRBD1 (6 bases). The germline V gene encodes CDR1 SGHNT and CDR2 YENEEA. The CDR3 loop spans 13 amino acids. CDR3 region: CTSSRDTDYEQYF. Written as DNA, the CDR3 is TGTACCAGCAGCCGGGACACCGACTACGAGCAGTACTTC.

Regarding this clonotype: One end of the junction does not line up with germline, which may come from a read error. V usage is TRBV7-2 and J usage is TRBJ2-7; D is uncertain. The germline V gene encodes CDR1 SGHTA and CDR2 FQGNSA. The CDR3 covers 13 residues. The CDR3 sequence is CASSLASNYEQHF. CDR3 nucleotide sequence: TGTGCCAGCAGCTTAGCCTCTAACTACGAGCAGCACTTC.